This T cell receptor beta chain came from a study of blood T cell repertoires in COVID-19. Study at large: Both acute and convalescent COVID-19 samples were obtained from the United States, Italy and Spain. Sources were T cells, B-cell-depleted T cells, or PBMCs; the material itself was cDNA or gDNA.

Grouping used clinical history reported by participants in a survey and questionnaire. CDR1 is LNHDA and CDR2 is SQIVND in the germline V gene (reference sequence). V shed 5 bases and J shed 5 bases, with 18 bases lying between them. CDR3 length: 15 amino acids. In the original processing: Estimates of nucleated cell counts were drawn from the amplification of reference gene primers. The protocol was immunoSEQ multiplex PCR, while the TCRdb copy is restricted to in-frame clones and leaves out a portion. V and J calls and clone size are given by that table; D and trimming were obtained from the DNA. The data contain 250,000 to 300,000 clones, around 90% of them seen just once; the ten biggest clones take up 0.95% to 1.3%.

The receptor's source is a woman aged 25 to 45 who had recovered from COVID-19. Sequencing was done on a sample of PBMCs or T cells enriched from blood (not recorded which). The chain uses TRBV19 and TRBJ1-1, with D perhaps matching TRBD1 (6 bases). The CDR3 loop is CASSPRQGGGTEAFF. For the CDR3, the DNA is TGTGCCAGTAGTCCCCGGCAGGGAGGGGGGACTGAAGCTTTCTTT.